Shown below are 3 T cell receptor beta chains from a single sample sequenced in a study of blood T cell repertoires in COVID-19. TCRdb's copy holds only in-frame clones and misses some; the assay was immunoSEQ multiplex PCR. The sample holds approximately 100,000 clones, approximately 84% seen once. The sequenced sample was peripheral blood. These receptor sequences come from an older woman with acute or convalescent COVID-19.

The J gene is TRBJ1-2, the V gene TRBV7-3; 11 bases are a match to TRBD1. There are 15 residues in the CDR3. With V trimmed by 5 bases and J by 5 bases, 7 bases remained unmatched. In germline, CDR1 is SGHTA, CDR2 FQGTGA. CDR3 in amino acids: CASSGGTGGRYGYTF. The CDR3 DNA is TGTGCCAGCAGCGGAGGGACAGGGGGGCGGTATGGCTACACCTTC.

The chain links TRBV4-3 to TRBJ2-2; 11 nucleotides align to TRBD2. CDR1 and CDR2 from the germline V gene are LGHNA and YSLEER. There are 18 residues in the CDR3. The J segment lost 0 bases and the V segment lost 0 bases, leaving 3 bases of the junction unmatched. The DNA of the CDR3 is TGCGCCAGCAGCCAAGAATCACTAGCGGGGGCGAACACCGGGGAGCTGTTTTTT. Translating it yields CASSQESLAGANTGELFF.

The CDR3 nucleotides are TGTGCCAGCAGTGAGACGGGTTTGTATCAGCCCCAGCATTTT. This translates into CASSETGLYQPQHF. This chain links TRBV6-1 with TRBJ1-5, with unresolved D. The CDR3 extends over 14 amino acids. The V end was cut by 3 bases, the J end by 5 bases, with 11 bases between. CDR1 and CDR2 (germline): MNHNS, SASEGT.